This entry lists 27 T cell receptor beta chains sequenced from one sample in a study of shared clonotypes between healthy human individuals. Repertoires were generated with immunoSEQ multiplex PCR, while TCRdb's copy carries only in-frame clones and drops some. The table shows a few million clones, with 90% to 95% occurring only once. The sequenced sample was naive CD4+ T cells from PBMCs. Described subset: CD45RA+ positively selected. The receptor source for this set is a young man in good health. Some clones in this sample may be carry-over from other donors' samples.

This clone appeared a few times. V usage is TRBV28 and J usage is TRBJ1-2; D unresolved. The CDR3 contains 15 residues. Trimming pared 7 bases from V and 0 bases from J, leaving 15 bases between. CDR1 MDHEN and CDR2 SYDVKM come from the germline V gene. The CDR3 DNA follows: TGTGCCAGCATACGTTTCGGGAATCCTAACTATGGCTACACCTTC. Translation gives CASIRFGNPNYGYTF.

The chain combines TRBV4-1 with TRBJ1-1, with D uncertain. The V and J ends lost 4 bases and 3 bases respectively, with 15 bases between them. CDR3 size: 15 residues. Germline CDR1 is MGHRA and CDR2 is YSYEKL. CDR3 in amino acids: CASSPPPYVDTEAFF. The DNA for the CDR3 is TGCGCCAGCAGCCCCCCACCTTACGTGGACACTGAAGCTTTCTTT.

Note on this clone: Other nucleotide sequences in the sample specify the same CDR3. J is TRBJ2-2 and V is TRBV27; D unclear. The CDR3 covers 16 residues. The germline CDR1 and CDR2 sequences are MNHEY and SMNVEV (reference sequence). Trimming removed 1 base at V and 0 bases at J, with 9 bases between. The CDR3 DNA is TGTGCCAGCAGTTTATTGGTTCTGGCGAACACCGGGGAGCTGTTTTTT. It codes for CASSLLVLANTGELFF.

This clone appeared once. The V and J genes are TRBV28 and TRBJ2-1, with D perhaps matching TRBD1 (6 bases). Between the trimmed V and J ends, which lost 7 bases and 3 bases, there was a span of 10 bases. Germline V gene sequence: CDR1 MDHEN, CDR2 SYDVKM. The CDR3 totals 13 residues. The CDR3 coding sequence is TGTGCCAGCATCGGACAGTTCTACAATGAGCAGTTCTTC. Translated: CASIGQFYNEQFF.

The chain is built from TRBV7-9 and TRBJ1-1, with TRBD1 matching over 8 bases. The CDR3 is made up of 15 amino acids. Germline V CDR1 and CDR2: SEHNR, FQNEAQ (reference sequence). The ends lost 1 base at V and 7 bases at J; junction bases unmatched: 8. CDR3 bases: TGTGCCAGCAGCTTAGGGGCGGGACAGGCCCTTGAAGCTTTCTTT. As protein: CASSLGAGQALEAFF.

V gene TRBV2 combines with J gene TRBJ2-7; either TRBD1 or TRBD2 may fit D (5 bases each). Germline loops: CDR1 SNHLY, CDR2 FYNNEI. The CDR3 extends over 13 amino acids. The germline V and J ends were trimmed by 6 bases and 2 bases, with 11 bases remaining between them. CDR3 DNA: TGTGCCAGCAGAATCGGGACCCCCTACGAGCAGTACTTC. This translates into CASRIGTPYEQYF.

The V call is TRBV7-9, the J call TRBJ2-1, with D tentatively TRBD2 (6 bases). The V end lost 5 bases, the J end lost 7 bases, and 18 bases lay between the germline ends. The germline gives CDR1 SEHNR, CDR2 FQNEAQ (reference sequence). The CDR3 contains 15 residues. CDR3 sequence reads: CASSPGDFRLNEQFF. The CDR3 DNA sequence: TGTGCCAGCAGCCCGGGGGACTTTAGGTTGAATGAGCAGTTCTTC.

CDR3 bases: TGTGCCAGCAGCCAAGGGGCGTTGGGGGGACAGGGTCTTGGTTGGAGCGAAAAACTGTTTTTT. Amino acids: CASSQGALGGQGLGWSEKLFF. The chain combines TRBV4-2 with TRBJ1-4; 9 nucleotides match TRBD1. The V gene end was trimmed by 1 base and the J gene end by 8 bases; junction bases not matched to a gene: 23. Germline V gives CDR1 LGHNA, CDR2 YNFKEQ. CDR3 length: 21 residues.

The V and J genes are TRBV5-8 and TRBJ1-5; D may be TRBD1 (5 bases). Germline V gives CDR1 SGHTS, CDR2 YDEGEE. The CDR3 length is 14 residues. V lost 3 bases and J 5 bases, leaving 12 bases between the germline ends. The CDR3 sequence is CASSYGAYDQPQHF. The CDR3 DNA reads TGTGCCAGCAGCTACGGGGCTTACGATCAGCCCCAGCATTTT.

The chain joins TRBV4-1 to TRBJ2-4, with D perhaps being TRBD1 or TRBD2 (6 bases each). The CDR3 is 15 residues long. V dropped 1 base and J dropped 7 bases, with 14 bases sitting between them. The germline V gene encodes CDR1 MGHRA and CDR2 YSYEKL. In DNA, the CDR3 is TGCGCCAGCAGCCAAGCCGGGGGCGATAGGAACATTCAGTACTTC. Amino acid sequence: CASSQAGGDRNIQYF.

This chain links TRBV6-4 with TRBJ2-2, with D possibly matching TRBD1 (5 bases). The length of the CDR3 is 20 residues. Trimming stripped 5 bases from V and 4 bases from J, with 29 bases between. The germline V gene has CDR1 MRHNA and CDR2 SNTAGT. The CDR3 region is CASSPRFQGSQQILTGELFF. The CDR3 coding sequence is TGTGCCAGCAGTCCCCGGTTTCAGGGTTCACAACAAATTCTCACCGGGGAGCTGTTTTTT.

V is TRBV11-2 and J is TRBJ2-7; 7 bases map to TRBD2. The CDR3 totals 17 residues. The V gene's germline CDR1 is SGHAT and CDR2 FQNNGV. V dropped 2 bases and J dropped 5; count of bases not matched to a gene: 15. The CDR3 reads CASSLKWQRDAPDEQYF. CDR3 nucleotides: TGTGCCAGCAGCTTAAAATGGCAGCGGGACGCCCCTGACGAGCAGTACTTC.

This clone was found once. The genes are TRBV10-3 and TRBJ1-2, with a tentative D call TRBD1 (6 bases). CDR1 is ENHRY and CDR2 is SYGVKD in the germline V gene. This CDR3 has 15 residues. Deletions cut 5 bases from V and 3 bases from J, with 16 bases between. This chain's CDR3 is CAISSNTQGYYGYTF. As DNA, the CDR3 is TGTGCCATCAGTAGTAACACCCAGGGGTACTATGGCTACACCTTC.

The genes are TRBV5-1 and TRBJ2-4; the D is unclear. Trimming shortened V by 1 base and J by 0 bases, and 5 bases separated the two germline ends. The CDR3 has 14 residues. Germline-derived CDR1 and CDR2 are SGHRS and YFSETQ. The CDR3 DNA sequence: TGCGCCAGCAGCTTGAGGTCAGCCAAAAACATTCAGTACTTC. Amino acids: CASSLRSAKNIQYF.

J is TRBJ2-2 and V is TRBV7-3; tentative D call: TRBD1 (6 bases). Germline lookup yields CDR1 SGHTA and CDR2 FQGTGA. The CDR3 totals 15 residues. V was pared by 5 bases and J by 4 bases, with 14 bases between. Here the CDR3 DNA reads TGTGCCAGCAGCGCAACAGGGATCGGCACCGGGGAGCTGTTTTTT. This sequence encodes CASSATGIGTGELFF.

J is TRBJ1-1 and V is TRBV5-6, with no clear D. Germline V gene sequence: CDR1 SGHDT, CDR2 YYEEEE. The V end lost 1 base, the J end lost 4 bases, and 8 bases lay between the germline ends. This CDR3 region has 13 residues. The CDR3 region has the DNA TGTGCCAGCAGCTTGCACTCCTCCACTGAAGCTTTCTTT. This codes for CASSLHSSTEAFF.

This clone was seen only once. The CDR3 loop is CASSLRSGRAADEQYF. The CDR3 bases are TGTGCCAGCAGCTTACGGAGCGGGAGGGCCGCCGACGAGCAGTACTTC. J is TRBJ2-7 and V is TRBV7-9; 10 nucleotides match TRBD2. This CDR3 has 16 residues. V shed 2 bases, J shed 5 bases, and the junction held 9 bases outside the gene matches. The germline CDR1 and CDR2 sequences are SEHNR and FQNEAQ (reference sequence).

The chain uses TRBV30 and TRBJ2-4; 11 positions match TRBD1. The CDR3 is 15 amino acids. J lost 7 bases, V lost 2 bases, and 7 bases had no gene match. Germline V gives CDR1 GTSNPN, CDR2 SVGIG (reference sequence). The CDR3 DNA reads as TGTGCCTGGAGTTCCGGACAGGGGGCGAGGAACATTCAGTACTTC. As protein: CAWSSGQGARNIQYF.

The chain recombines TRBV18 with TRBJ2-2, with no clear D. This CDR3 is built from 13 residues. Looked up from germline, CDR1 is KGHSH and CDR2 is LQKENI. The V and J ends lost 4 bases and 6 bases respectively, with 9 bases between them. In nucleotides, the CDR3 is TGTGCCAGCTCACGAAGGGTGCCCGGGGAGCTGTTTTTT. Amino acid sequence: CASSRRVPGELFF.

The chain combines TRBV2 with TRBJ1-4; D is perhaps TRBD1 (5 bases). V was shortened by 6 bases and J by 0 bases, with 8 bases between the two germline ends. The CDR3 covers 14 residues. Per the germline V gene, CDR1 is SNHLY and CDR2 is FYNNEI. This CDR3 is CASRGETTNEKLFF. DNA for the CDR3: TGTGCCAGCAGAGGGGAGACAACTAATGAAAAACTGTTTTTT.

This sequence joins TRBV2 and TRBJ2-2; D not certain. CDR1 is SNHLY, CDR2 FYNNEI, per germline. Deletions cut 8 bases from V and 3 bases from J, with 13 bases between. This CDR3 is 14 amino acids long. In nucleotides, the CDR3 is TGTGCCAGCCTTTCAGAACCCTACACCGGGGAGCTGTTTTTT. This gives the protein CASLSEPYTGELFF.

The chain couples TRBV15 to TRBJ2-1; no firm D call. Germline lookup yields CDR1 LNHNV and CDR2 YYDKDF (reference sequence). The V end lost 0 bases, the J end lost 5 bases, and 8 bases lay between the germline ends. The CDR3 covers 14 residues. CDR3 in DNA: TGTGCCACCAGCAGAGATGCCCGCGACAATGAGCAGTTCTTC. It encodes CATSRDARDNEQFF.

This sequence joins TRBV5-1 and TRBJ2-3, with 7 nucleotides matching TRBD2. This CDR3 contains 17 residues. Germline lookup yields CDR1 SGHRS and CDR2 YFSETQ. Germline trimming cut 0 bases from V and 5 bases from J; bases unmatched to any gene: 12. The CDR3 DNA sequence: TGCGCCAGCAGCTTGGCGCCGAGTGGCGGGGGAGGAGATACGCAGTATTTT. Translating it yields CASSLAPSGGGGDTQYF.

The chain employs TRBV5-1 and TRBJ1-4; D is uncertain. Germline V gene lookup returns CDR1 SGHRS and CDR2 YFSETQ. V dropped 0 bases and J dropped 5 bases, with 8 bases sitting between them. The CDR3 length is 14 residues. Here the CDR3 reads CASSLAPANEKLFF. The CDR3 nucleotides are TGCGCCAGCAGCTTGGCCCCAGCGAATGAAAAACTGTTTTTT.

The rearrangement uses TRBV6-1 and TRBJ2-1; TRBD2 matches 8 bases. Trimming at V came to 6 bases and at J to 5 bases, leaving 9 bases not matched to a gene. Germline assignment: CDR1 MNHNS and CDR2 SASEGT. The CDR3 length is 15 residues. The DNA for the CDR3 is TGTGCCAGCAGAGGGGTAGCGGGACCCGACAATGAGCAGTTCTTC. Its protein is CASRGVAGPDNEQFF.

This chain connects TRBV9 to TRBJ2-1, with 10 bases lining up with TRBD2. Losses at the gene ends were 2 bases for V and 4 bases for J; bases not matched to a gene: 6. Per the germline V gene, CDR1 is SGDLS and CDR2 is YYNGEE. This CDR3 is built from 16 residues. The CDR3 loop is CASSVGLAVQYNEQFF. In nucleotides, the CDR3 is TGTGCCAGCAGCGTTGGACTAGCGGTCCAATACAATGAGCAGTTCTTC.

The chain links TRBV7-3 to TRBJ1-2; 7 bases align to TRBD1. The CDR3 has 13 residues. Germline V lookup: CDR1 SGHTA, CDR2 FQGTGA. With 7 bases clipped from V and 8 bases from J, the junction kept 10 bases outside the gene matches. This chain's CDR3 is CASNLRGPVGYTF. CDR3 coding DNA: TGTGCCAGCAACCTAAGGGGGCCGGTGGGCTACACCTTC.